The 19 T cell receptor beta chains below come from one sample, sequenced in a study of blood T cells in healthy people across ages. The authors ran a second PCR of 7 to 11 cycles using a sample-barcoded 5' primer and a J-beta primer mix. TCRdb passed the 5' RACE reads through MiXCR, listing each CDR3 protein once. The data contain about 640,000 distinct CDR3 sequences, roughly 50% of them singletons. Sequenced input: blood. These TCRs come from a man in his fifties or sixties in good health.

CDR3 sequence: CASSWTGINYEQYF. DNA of the CDR3: TGTGCCAGCAGCTGGACAGGGATCAACTACGAGCAGTACTTC. This chain connects TRBV7-2 to TRBJ2-5; 8 bases line up with TRBD1. The assigned J gene may be wrong: the sequence end matches TRBJ2-7 better. This CDR3 region has 14 residues. Germline CDR1 and CDR2: SGHTA and FQGNSA.

The DNA for the CDR3 is TGTGCCAGCAGCGCGCTAGCGGGGGGAGCCTACGAGCAGTACTTC. The encoded protein is CASSALAGGAYEQYF. The rearrangement joins TRBV11-2 to TRBJ2-7; TRBD2 matches 11 bases. Per germline, CDR1 SGHAT and CDR2 FQNNGV. This CDR3 contains 15 residues. With 5 bases clipped from V and 2 bases from J, the junction kept 5 bases outside the gene matches.

About this clonotype itself: A read error may produce the germline difference seen at one junction end. J is TRBJ2-5 and V is TRBV25-1; 10 bases are a match to TRBD1. This CDR3 has 13 residues. Germline CDR1 and CDR2: MGHDK and SYGVNS. The CDR3 sequence: CAGRGTGVREQYF. The DNA for the CDR3 is TGTGCCGGCAGGGGGACAGGGGTCCGGGAGCAGTACTTC.

V is TRBV2 and J is TRBJ2-1, with 7 bases identical to TRBD1. The V segment lost 6 bases and the J segment 6 bases; nucleotides outside the gene matches: 5. The CDR3 sequence is 13 residues long. CDR1 SNHLY and CDR2 FYNNEI come from the germline V gene. The CDR3 is CASRIDRANEQFF. CDR3 sequence (DNA): TGTGCCAGCAGAATTGACAGGGCCAATGAGCAGTTCTTC.

For the CDR3, the DNA is TGTGCCAGCAGCCCCGGACTAGCGTGGGAGACCCAGTACTTC. It yields the protein CASSPGLAWETQYF. The V and J genes are TRBV7-2 and TRBJ2-5; 9 positions match TRBD2. After removal of 5 bases from V and 5 bases from J, the junction contained 6 bases not matched to a gene. The CDR3 length is 14 residues. CDR1 and CDR2 from the germline V gene are SGHTA and FQGNSA.

The rearrangement uses TRBV20-1 and TRBJ2-3; TRBD1 matches 7 bases. With V trimmed by 6 bases and J by 2 bases, 14 bases remained unmatched. CDR1 is DFQATT and CDR2 is SNEGSKA in the germline V gene (reference sequence). This CDR3 region has 16 residues. CDR3 protein: CSARRLPGQSTDTQYF. The DNA of the CDR3 is TGCAGTGCGCGCCGTCTCCCGGGACAGTCCACAGATACGCAGTATTTT.

V usage is TRBV6-5 and J usage is TRBJ2-7, with unresolved D. CDR3 length: 13 residues. Germline loops: CDR1 MNHEY, CDR2 SVGAGI. Trimming pared 0 bases from V and 5 bases from J, leaving 8 bases between. The CDR3 region is CASSYSGKDEQYF. The DNA of the CDR3 is TGTGCCAGCAGTTACTCTGGGAAGGACGAGCAGTACTTC.

There are a few counts of this clonotype. The chain combines TRBV18 with TRBJ2-5; no definite D call. CDR1 KGHSH and CDR2 LQKENI come from the germline V gene. The CDR3 sequence is 16 residues long. V lost 1 base and J lost 5, with 17 bases in between. The CDR3 reads CASSPQSAVRGETQYF. CDR3 nucleotides: TGTGCCAGCTCACCACAATCGGCCGTCCGTGGGGAGACCCAGTACTTC.

This chain joins TRBV20-1 and TRBJ2-5, with unresolved D. The CDR3 loop spans 11 amino acids. V was clipped by 6 bases and J by 1 base, with 6 bases between them. Germline V CDR1 and CDR2: DFQATT, SNEGSKA (reference sequence). The CDR3 loop is CSAGFQETQYF. The CDR3 DNA reads as TGCAGTGCAGGGTTCCAAGAGACCCAGTACTTC.

This sequence joins TRBV4-3 and TRBJ2-1, with TRBD1 as a possible D gene (6 bases). Trimming stripped 0 bases from V and 8 bases from J, with 14 bases between. This CDR3 has 15 residues. The V gene's germline CDR1 is LGHNA and CDR2 YSLEER. CDR3 DNA: TGCGCCAGCAGCCAAGAATGGGGACAACTCCATGAGCAGTTCTTC. Its translation: CASSQEWGQLHEQFF.

This clonotype has only a few counts. This sequence joins TRBV3-1 and TRBJ2-5; D is ambiguous. Looked up from germline, CDR1 is LGHDT and CDR2 is YNNKEL (reference sequence). The CDR3 has 11 amino acids. V was pared by 4 bases and J by 12 bases, with 12 bases between. The CDR3 spells CASSLAVRKYF. DNA for the CDR3: TGTGCCAGCAGCCTCGCTGTTCGGAAGTACTTC.

This sequence joins TRBV25-1 and TRBJ1-4, with D possibly being TRBD1 (5 bases). The CDR3 covers 15 residues. V was clipped by 4 bases and J by 0 bases, with 9 bases between them. Germline CDR1 and CDR2: MGHDK and SYGVNS. DNA of the CDR3: TGTGCCAGCAGTGGGCGGACATCAACTAATGAAAAACTGTTTTTT. This sequence encodes CASSGRTSTNEKLFF.

This chain connects TRBV7-2 to TRBJ2-5, with 8 positions matching TRBD1. The CDR3 has 19 residues. The germline V gene has CDR1 SGHTA and CDR2 FQGNSA. Trimming removed 5 bases from V and 5 bases from J; junction bases left unmatched: 22. This chain's CDR3 is CASSHPVVTGVSGYETQYF. The CDR3 nucleotides read TGTGCCAGCAGCCACCCGGTCGTGACAGGGGTATCAGGGTATGAGACCCAGTACTTC. Variable domain in full (rest from reference TRBV7-2 and TRBJ2-5): GAGVSQSPSNKVTEKGKDVELRCDPISGHTALYWYRQSLGQGLEFLIYFQGNSAPDKSGLPSDRFSAERTGGSVSTLTIQRTQQEDSAVYLCASSHPVVTGVSGYETQYFGPGTRLLVL.

This clonotype was observed many times. This chain joins TRBV5-1 and TRBJ1-1, with TRBD1 as a possible D gene (5 bases). The CDR3 runs to 11 residues. Germline-derived CDR1 and CDR2 are SGHRS and YFSETQ. V dropped 4 bases and J dropped 8 bases, with 9 bases sitting between them. CDR3 amino acids: CASSLRGEAFF. Here the CDR3 DNA reads TGCGCCAGCAGCCTGAGGGGAGAAGCTTTCTTT.

This clonotype occurred a few times. The chain uses TRBV28 and TRBJ2-1; the match to TRBD2 covers 8 bases. The germline gives CDR1 MDHEN, CDR2 SYDVKM. After removal of 6 bases from V and 10 bases from J, the junction contained 14 bases not matched to a gene. There are 15 residues in the CDR3. The CDR3 bases are TGTGCCAGCAGCCTCGGGGTAGCGGGGATTCAGGAGCAGTTCTTC. As protein: CASSLGVAGIQEQFF.

Of note for this clonotype: This sequence may be a read error, since a much larger clone differs from it by one base. The V and J genes are TRBV10-1 and TRBJ1-6; 10 bases agree with TRBD1. Germline V gives CDR1 WNHNN, CDR2 SYGVQD (reference sequence). V shed 2 bases, J shed 11 bases, and the junction held 6 bases outside the gene matches. This CDR3 is 15 amino acids long. This CDR3 is CASSERTGGSPPLHF. In DNA form, the CDR3 reads TGCGCCAGCAGTGAGCGGACAGGGGGAAGTCCACCCCTCCACTTT.

The chain couples TRBV6-1 to TRBJ1-2, with TRBD1 matching over 7 bases. The germline V gene has CDR1 MNHNS and CDR2 SASEGT. There are 12 residues in the CDR3. V lost 7 bases and J lost 7; bases outside the gene matches: 6. CDR3 protein: CASTSDRIGYTF. In DNA, the CDR3 is TGTGCCAGCACTTCGGACAGGATTGGCTACACCTTC.

The chain carries TRBV5-1 and TRBJ2-7, with D possibly matching TRBD2 (6 bases). The V end was cut by 4 bases, the J end by 12 bases, with 20 bases between. This CDR3 region has 13 residues. Germline V lookup: CDR1 SGHRS, CDR2 YFSETQ. CDR3 protein: CASSGDSEETRYF. CDR3 nucleotides: TGCGCCAGCAGCGGGGACTCTGAAGAGACCCGGTACTTC.

This clonotype showed up just once. The J gene is TRBJ2-1, the V gene TRBV12-3 or TRBV12-4; the match to TRBD2 covers 8 bases. The CDR3 sequence is 15 residues long. Trimming removed 7 bases from V and 9 bases from J; junction bases left unmatched: 14. CDR3 bases: TGTGCCAGCACGGCCTTACGGGGGGGCCGGGGTGAGCAGTTCTTC. This codes for CASTALRGGRGEQFF.